This T cell receptor (beta chain) originates from a study of blood T cell repertoires in COVID-19. The wider study: COVID-19 samples collected from the United States, Italy and Spain covered acute and convalescent phases. The analysed material was cDNA or gDNA that came from T cells, B-cell-depleted T cells, or PBMCs.

This clone occurred once. The germline gives CDR1 MNHEY, CDR2 SVGAGI. The CDR3 has 16 residues. Trimming cost V 2 bases and J 6 bases; bases outside gene matches: 3. Study processing details: For nucleated cells, counts were estimated from reference gene primer amplification. Produced via immunoSEQ multiplex PCR; TCRdb's table is partial and in-frame only. V and J calls and clone size are as listed in that table; D and trimming were resolved from the DNA. This repertoire shows 300,000 to 350,000 clones, around nine tenths found once; its top ten account for roughly 3.3%. This chain uses TRBV6-5 with TRBJ2-2; TRBD2 matches 13 bases. The sequenced sample was peripheral blood. The clonotype was recovered from a woman between 18 and 30 years old who had recovered from COVID-19. In DNA form, the CDR3 reads TGTGCCAGCAGTTACGGACTAGCGGGAGAGGCCGGGGAGCTGTTTTTT. Translation gives CASSYGLAGEAGELFF.